Listed below are T cell receptor beta chains from one sample, sequenced in a study of T-cell memory formation after mild COVID-19. From the 5' RACE reads, TCRdb called clonotypes with MiXCR, one entry per CDR3 protein. Of more than 150,000 distinct CDR3 sequences listed, roughly 11% are singletons. Sequencing input: PBMCs or a T cell subset sorted from them (not recorded which). The receptors here all came from a man aged 18 to 30 who had mild COVID-19 (a few samples of this study predate the infection). Cell type and time point are not known. Both conserved end residues are part of each CDR3. D genes are given only for firm matches. Expanded clones are given a class, and other clones once, few, many or no size at all.

. | TRBJ2-1 | . | TRBV5-1 | CASSPTSSSNEQFF | TGCGCCAGCAGCCCCACCTCGTCCTCGAATGAGCAGTTCTTC
. | TRBJ2-3 | TRBD2 | TRBV20-1 | CREGLAGRDTQYF | TGCAGGGAAGGACTAGCGGGGAGAGATACGCAGTATTTT
few | TRBJ1-1 | TRBD1 | TRBV2 | CASGRQGGTTEAFF | TGTGCCAGCGGTAGACAGGGCGGTACCACTGAAGCTTTCTTT
. | TRBJ2-1 | TRBD1 | TRBV2 | CASSERDSVSVF | TGTGCCAGCAGTGAAAGGGACAGCGTTTCGGTCTTC
. | TRBJ1-1 | . | TRBV5-1 | CASSFPRGENAEAFF | TGCGCCAGCAGCTTCCCCCGGGGAGAGAACGCTGAAGCTTTCTTT
few | TRBJ1-1 | TRBD1 | TRBV9 | CASSVAVQGEAFF | TGTGCCAGCAGCGTAGCTGTACAGGGGGAAGCTTTCTTT
few | TRBJ1-1 | . | TRBV6-2/TRBV6-3 | CASTQASEAFF | TGTGCCAGCACTCAGGCGTCTGAAGCTTTCTTT
. | TRBJ1-2 | . | TRBV19 | CASSIGRNYGYTF | TGTGCCAGTAGTATAGGGCGCAACTATGGCTACACCTTC
few | TRBJ1-1 | . | TRBV6-6 | CASSYFFLTPEAFF | TGTGCCAGCAGTTACTTTTTTTTGACACCTGAAGCTTTCTTT
few | TRBJ1-1 | . | TRBV28 | CASSFFHTTNTEAFF | TGTGCCAGCAGTTTTTTTCACACCACGAACACTGAAGCTTTCTTT
many | TRBJ2-1 | . | TRBV23-1 | CASSKEFF | TGCGCCAGCAGCAAGGAGTTCTTC
many | TRBJ1-1 | TRBD1 | TRBV20-1 | CSAIPGQGHSEAFF | TGCAGTGCTATCCCGGGACAGGGCCATAGTGAAGCTTTCTTT
. | TRBJ2-3 | . | TRBV3-1 | CASSSLTGRGRTDTQYF | TGTGCCAGCAGCTCGCTAACCGGGCGGGGGCGAACAGATACGCAGTATTTT
few | TRBJ2-1 | TRBD2 | TRBV6-5 | CASSYSGNLAGGYNEQFF | TGTGCCAGCAGTTATTCGGGAAACTTAGCGGGGGGATACAATGAGCAGTTCTTC
few | TRBJ1-1 | . | TRBV6-6 | CASSPELGTLAF | TGTGCCAGCAGTCCGGAATTGGGGACCTTAGCCTTT
few | TRBJ1-4 | . | TRBV7-2 | CASSIGGQGWMKELFF | TGTGCCAGCAGCATCGGAGGCCAGGGTTGGATGAAAGAACTGTTTTTT
few | TRBJ2-3 | . | TRBV12-3/TRBV12-4 | CASSRESDTQYF | TGTGCCAGCAGCAGGGAATCAGATACGCAGTATTTT
few | TRBJ2-3 | TRBD2 | TRBV2 | CASSLTSGGPSDTQYF | TGTGCCAGCAGTTTGACTAGCGGGGGGCCGAGTGATACGCAGTATTTT
many | TRBJ2-3 | . | TRBV4-3 | CASSQDRSPGTDTQYF | TGCGCCAGCAGCCAAGATCGGTCTCCGGGCACAGATACGCAGTATTTT
many | TRBJ2-2 | . | TRBV7-2 | CASSFGANTGELFF | TGTGCCAGCAGCTTCGGGGCGAACACCGGGGAGCTGTTTTTT
few | TRBJ1-1 | . | TRBV6-5 | CASSYGGATEAFF | TGTGCCAGCAGTTACGGAGGGGCCACTGAAGCTTTCTTT
. | TRBJ1-2 | . | TRBV9 | CASSVVGYGYTF | TGTGCCAGCAGCGTAGTCGGCTATGGCTACACCTTC
. | TRBJ1-5 | TRBD1 | TRBV7-2 | CASSLGVRGQGQPQHF | TGTGCCAGCAGCTTAGGGGTCAGGGGGCAAGGTCAGCCCCAGCATTTT
few | TRBJ1-4 | . | TRBV15 | CATSSRSGEGKLFF | TGTGCCACCAGCAGCCGGTCCGGGGAGGGAAAACTGTTTTTT
few | TRBJ2-3 | . | TRBV2 | CALRATGTDTQYF | TGTGCTCTGCGGGCTACTGGCACAGATACGCAGTATTTT
. | TRBJ2-5 | TRBD1 | TRBV5-1 | CASSLAGTARETQYF | TGCGCCAGCAGCTTGGCCGGGACAGCTCGAGAGACCCAGTACTTC
few | TRBJ1-5 | . | TRBV19 | CASKGWAVSNQPQHF | TGTGCCAGTAAGGGTTGGGCAGTAAGCAATCAGCCCCAGCATTTT
few | TRBJ2-5 | TRBD2 | TRBV7-3 | CASSPGLAGYQETQYF | TGTGCCAGCAGCCCTGGACTAGCGGGTTACCAAGAGACCCAGTACTTC
. | TRBJ2-3 | . | TRBV28 | CASSWGLPSDTQYF | TGTGCCAGCAGTTGGGGCCTCCCGTCAGATACGCAGTATTTT